A single sample is the source of the 25 T cell receptor beta chains below, sequenced in a study of response to subunit inactivated influenza vaccine. One entry per CDR3 protein results from TCRdb running MiXCR on the RT-PCR reads. The sample records 450,000 to 500,000 distinct CDR3 sequences, about a tenth being singletons. This specimen consisted of PBMCs from blood, obtained roughly 48 days after vaccination. Source of these receptors: a man in his forties or fifties who received an inactivated influenza vaccine.

This clonotype was recorded many times. This CDR3 is CASSEGGFTDTQYF. The CDR3 region has the DNA TGCGCCAGCAGTGAGGGCGGTTTCACAGATACGCAGTATTTT. This rearrangement joins TRBV10-2 to TRBJ2-3, with unresolved D. CDR1 WSHSY and CDR2 SAAADI come from the germline V gene. The CDR3 contains 14 residues. V was pared by 2 bases and J by 2 bases, with 8 bases between.

This clonotype has at least ten counts. CDR3 sequence: CASSGDTDTQYF. CDR3 sequence (DNA): TGTGCCAGCAGTGGCGACACAGATACGCAGTATTTT. The V call is TRBV27, the J call TRBJ2-3; D is ambiguous. The V and J ends lost 5 bases and 2 bases respectively, with 5 bases between them. Germline values: CDR1 MNHEY, CDR2 SMNVEV (reference sequence). This CDR3 contains 12 residues.

The genes are TRBV3-1 and TRBJ2-1; D is perhaps TRBD1 (6 bases). Germline-derived CDR1 and CDR2 are LGHDT and YNNKEL (reference sequence). This CDR3 is built from 15 residues. V was trimmed by 4 bases and J by 1 base, leaving 11 bases between them. CDR3 sequence reads: CASSLGTLSYNEQFF. The CDR3 bases are TGTGCCAGCAGCCTAGGGACACTATCCTACAATGAGCAGTTCTTC.

This clonotype was seen a handful of times. This rearrangement joins TRBV5-6 to TRBJ1-2; D is possibly TRBD1 (6 bases). Germline V gene data show CDR1 as SGHDT and CDR2 as YYEEEE. CDR3 size: 13 residues. The V gene lost 6 bases and the J gene lost 1 base, with 10 bases spanning the gap. CDR3 sequence: CASIFRGNYGYTF. CDR3 sequence (DNA): TGTGCCAGCATTTTCAGGGGTAACTATGGCTACACCTTC.

The gene calls are TRBV6-5 and TRBJ1-1; D ambiguous. Deletions cut 0 bases from V and 8 bases from J, with 16 bases between. The length of the CDR3 is 15 residues. Germline V gives CDR1 MNHEY, CDR2 SVGAGI. The CDR3 here is CASSYSITEIREAFF. DNA of the CDR3: TGTGCCAGCAGTTACTCGATAACGGAAATCCGAGAAGCTTTCTTT.

This sequence joins TRBV4-2 and TRBJ2-5; TRBD2 agrees at 12 bases. The CDR3 loop spans 17 amino acids. The ends lost 1 base at V and 4 bases at J; junction bases unmatched: 7. Germline CDR1 reads LGHNA; CDR2 reads YNFKEQ. The CDR3 region is CASSQGDLAGGRETQYF. In DNA, the CDR3 is TGTGCCAGCAGCCAAGGGGACCTAGCGGGGGGGCGAGAGACCCAGTACTTC.

This clonotype turned up a few times. The chain links TRBV28 to TRBJ2-5; TRBD1 matches at 10 bases. Germline lookup yields CDR1 MDHEN and CDR2 SYDVKM. V dropped 6 bases and J dropped 5; count of bases not matched to a gene: 12. CDR3 size: 16 residues. CDR3 region: CASSKPGTGVIETQYF. CDR3 in DNA: TGTGCCAGCAGCAAACCCGGGACAGGGGTGATCGAGACCCAGTACTTC.

The rearrangement links TRBV28 to TRBJ2-5, with D maybe TRBD2 (5 bases). Trimming took off 4 bases at V and 10 bases at J, with 16 bases between the two ends. This CDR3 has 13 amino acids. CDR1 is MDHEN and CDR2 is SYDVKM in the germline V gene. The CDR3 here is CASSSPSHENQYF. The CDR3 nucleotides are TGTGCCAGCAGTTCCCCTAGCCATGAAAACCAGTACTTC.

CDR3 sequence: CASSLAGEGKETQYF. Here the CDR3 DNA reads TGTGCCAGCAGCTTAGCGGGAGAGGGGAAAGAGACCCAGTACTTC. The chain carries TRBV7-9 and TRBJ2-5; the D call may be TRBD1 or TRBD2 (5 bases each). The CDR3 spans 15 residues. Trimming cost V 0 bases and J 3 bases, with 11 bases left between them. CDR1 and CDR2 (germline): SEHNR, FQNEAQ (reference sequence).

This clonotype was picked up many times. The chain carries TRBV20-1 and TRBJ2-5; 14 bases are a match to TRBD2. Losses at the gene ends were 6 bases for V and 1 base for J; bases not matched to a gene: 10. CDR3 length: 17 amino acids. CDR1 DFQATT and CDR2 SNEGSKA come from the germline V gene (reference sequence). The CDR3 bases are TGCAGTGCAACCGGACTAGCGGGGGGACACATCCAAGAGACCCAGTACTTC. Translating gives CSATGLAGGHIQETQYF.

This clonotype has more than one count but fewer than ten. The chain joins TRBV12-3 or TRBV12-4 to TRBJ2-1; D is ambiguous. Trimming stripped 1 base from V and 4 bases from J, with 17 bases between. The CDR3 consists of 17 residues. The CDR3 is CASSLGARNSIYNEQFF. CDR3 bases: TGTGCCAGCAGTTTAGGGGCCCGGAACTCTATATACAATGAGCAGTTCTTC.

This clonotype appeared many times. J is TRBJ2-2 and V is TRBV6-1; D is possibly TRBD2 (6 bases). The CDR3 has 15 residues. V lost 6 bases and J lost 8, with 19 bases in between. Germline V gene lookup returns CDR1 MNHNS and CDR2 SASEGT. CDR3 DNA sequence: TGTGCCAGCAGACCCCTTTGGAGCGGGCGAGGGGAGCTGTTTTTT. Translation: CASRPLWSGRGELFF.

V and J are TRBV7-2 and TRBJ2-7; a weak D match, TRBD2 (5 bases). Trimming cost V 5 bases and J 2 bases, with 16 bases left between them. Germline CDR1 and CDR2: SGHTA and FQGNSA. CDR3 length equals 15 residues. The CDR3 DNA is TGTGCCAGCAGCAGAACCCGGGATCTTACCTACGAGCAGTACTTC. Residues: CASSRTRDLTYEQYF.

The genes are TRBV6-1 and TRBJ2-7, with a tentative D call TRBD2 (7 bases). There are 15 residues in the CDR3. The germline V gene encodes CDR1 MNHNS and CDR2 SASEGT. V was clipped by 6 bases and J by 2 bases, with 17 bases between them. The CDR3 loop is CASRNSAGATYEQYF. As DNA, the CDR3 is TGTGCCAGCAGAAATTCCGCGGGGGCGACCTACGAGCAGTACTTC.

This clonotype has at least ten counts. This sequence joins TRBV20-1 and TRBJ2-1; D call uncertain. There are 13 residues in the CDR3. In germline, CDR1 is DFQATT, CDR2 SNEGSKA (reference sequence). Between the trimmed V and J ends, which lost 0 bases and 4 bases, there was a span of 7 bases. The CDR3 DNA follows: TGCAGTGCTAGAGATAACAATTACAATGAGCAGTTCTTC. Protein sequence: CSARDNNYNEQFF.

This clonotype was detected many times. The genes are TRBV20-1 and TRBJ2-6; a weak D match, TRBD1 (5 bases). CDR1 and CDR2 (germline): DFQATT, SNEGSKA (reference sequence). The CDR3 is made up of 15 amino acids. Between the trimmed V and J ends, which lost 3 bases and 4 bases, there was a span of 13 bases. The chain's CDR3 is CSARPTGLGANVLTF. For the CDR3, the DNA is TGCAGTGCTAGGCCCACAGGCCTGGGGGCCAACGTCCTGACTTTC.

V and J are TRBV7-2 and TRBJ2-7; 7 bases map to TRBD1. V was clipped by 3 bases and J by 2 bases; unmatched bases: 13. The CDR3 is 17 residues long. CDR1 is SGHTA, CDR2 FQGNSA, per germline. CDR3 in amino acids: CASSFMSSGTAPYEQYF. DNA of the CDR3: TGTGCCAGCAGCTTTATGTCTTCCGGGACAGCCCCCTACGAGCAGTACTTC.

The CDR3 region is CSARETSGNTDTQYF. The CDR3 nucleotides read TGCAGTGCTAGAGAGACTAGCGGCAACACAGATACGCAGTATTTT. The rearrangement joins TRBV20-1 to TRBJ2-3, with 9 bases fitting TRBD2. CDR3 length: 15 amino acids. Germline trimming cut 0 bases from V and 2 bases from J; bases unmatched to any gene: 3. The germline V gene encodes CDR1 DFQATT and CDR2 SNEGSKA (reference sequence).

There are a few counts of this clonotype. The rearrangement links TRBV6-5 to TRBJ2-1; no firm D call. Between the trimmed V and J ends, which lost 5 bases and 12 bases, there was a span of 14 bases. This CDR3 is 12 amino acids long. From germline, CDR1 is MNHEY and CDR2 SVGAGI. The CDR3: CASSRQDAGQFF. The CDR3 bases are TGTGCCAGCAGTCGGCAGGATGCCGGGCAGTTCTTC.

This clonotype was found many times. The genes are TRBV5-6 and TRBJ2-7; TRBD1 agrees at 9 bases. The CDR3 is made up of 15 amino acids. V dropped 3 bases and J dropped 0; count of bases not matched to a gene: 4. Germline V CDR1 and CDR2: SGHDT, YYEEEE. The CDR3: CASSWGTGSSYEQYF. The CDR3 DNA reads TGTGCCAGCAGCTGGGGGACAGGGAGCTCCTACGAGCAGTACTTC.

The table lists this clonotype with a few counts. This sequence joins TRBV6-1 and TRBJ2-7, with TRBD2 matching over 8 bases. The CDR3 contains 15 residues. J lost 5 bases, V lost 7 bases, and 13 bases had no gene match. Germline CDR1 is MNHNS and CDR2 is SASEGT. The CDR3, as DNA: TGTGCCAGCAAGATCTACGGGGGGGAAGGCCACGAGCAGTACTTC. It specifies CASKIYGGEGHEQYF.

CDR3 region: CSAPLVLYSYNEQFF. For the CDR3, the DNA is TGCAGTGCCCCTCTGGTCTTGTACTCCTACAATGAGCAGTTCTTC. V usage is TRBV20-1 and J usage is TRBJ2-1, with D unresolved. Per the germline V gene, CDR1 is DFQATT and CDR2 is SNEGSKA (reference sequence). The CDR3 loop spans 15 amino acids. With 6 bases removed from V and 0 bases from J, the gap between germline ends came to 15 bases.

This clonotype has just a few counts. The chain carries TRBV11-1 and TRBJ2-1, with 10 positions matching TRBD1. The germline CDR1 and CDR2 sequences are SGHAT and FQDESV (reference sequence). Germline trimming cut 4 bases from V and 0 bases from J; bases unmatched to any gene: 9. The CDR3 runs to 18 residues. Here the CDR3 reads CASSSGQGMESSYNEQFF. In nucleotides, the CDR3 is TGTGCCAGCAGCTCGGGACAGGGGATGGAGAGCTCCTACAATGAGCAGTTCTTC.

The chain couples TRBV11-2 to TRBJ2-3; 7 positions agree with TRBD1. Germline CDR1 SGHAT, CDR2 FQNNGV. CDR3 length: 15 amino acids. V was clipped by 4 bases and J by 0 bases; unmatched bases: 4. For the CDR3, the DNA is TGTGCCAGCAGCTGGGACAGCCGAAGCACAGATACGCAGTATTTT. Protein: CASSWDSRSTDTQYF.

This clonotype was recorded a few times. V gene TRBV6-1 combines with J gene TRBJ2-5; 8 bases are shared with TRBD2. Trimming removed 6 bases from V and 1 base from J; junction bases left unmatched: 4. The germline V gene has CDR1 MNHNS and CDR2 SASEGT. This CDR3 contains 14 residues. The CDR3 region has the DNA TGTGCCAGCAGACGACTAGCGTTCCAAGAGACCCAGTACTTC. Its protein product is CASRRLAFQETQYF.